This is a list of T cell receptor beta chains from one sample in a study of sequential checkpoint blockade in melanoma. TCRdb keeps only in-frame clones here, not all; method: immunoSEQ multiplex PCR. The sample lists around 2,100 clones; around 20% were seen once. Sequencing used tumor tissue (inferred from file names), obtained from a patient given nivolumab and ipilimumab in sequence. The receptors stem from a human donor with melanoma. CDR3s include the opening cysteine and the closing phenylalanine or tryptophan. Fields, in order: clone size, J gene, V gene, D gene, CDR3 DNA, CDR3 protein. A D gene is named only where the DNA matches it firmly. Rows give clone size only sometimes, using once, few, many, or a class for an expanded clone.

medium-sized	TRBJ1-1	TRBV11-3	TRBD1	TGTGCCAGCAGCAAGGGACAGAGCCACACTGAAGCTTTCTTT	CASSKGQSHTEAFF
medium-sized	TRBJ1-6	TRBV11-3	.	TGTGCCAGCAGCTTGGGCCCTCCCGACAGCAATTCACCCCTCCACTTT	CASSLGPPDSNSPLHF
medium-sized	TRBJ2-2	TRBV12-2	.	TGTGCAAGTCGCTTAGCTGCAGCGGTCGGGGAGCTGTTTTTT	CASRLAAAVGELFF
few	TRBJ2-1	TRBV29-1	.	TGCAGCGTTGATAACCTCGGCAATGAGCAGTTCTTC	CSVDNLGNEQFF
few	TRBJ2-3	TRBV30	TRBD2	TGTGCCTGGAGTCGGGGACTAGCAGGGACAGATACGCAGTATTTT	CAWSRGLAGTDTQYF
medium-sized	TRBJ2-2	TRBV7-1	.	TGTGCCAGCAGCTTATCGGCTACCGGGGAGCTGTTTTTT	CASSLSATGELFF
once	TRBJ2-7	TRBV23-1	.	TGCGCCAGCAACGCGACACAGACCTACGAGCAGTACTTC	CASNATQTYEQYF
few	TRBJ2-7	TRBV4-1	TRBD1	TGCGCCAGCAGCCAAGGGACAGGGGGGACCTACGAGCAGTACTTC	CASSQGTGGTYEQYF
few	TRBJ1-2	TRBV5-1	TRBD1	TGCGCCAGCAGCTTGGACAGGGGTATCTCTGGCTACACCTTC	CASSLDRGISGYTF
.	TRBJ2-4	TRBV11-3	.	TGTGCCAGCAGCTTAGGCCTCGGGCACGAGGGAAACATTCAGTACTTC	CASSLGLGHEGNIQYF
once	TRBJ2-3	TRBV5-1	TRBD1	TGCGCCAGCACCACGACAGGGGGAATGGATACGCAGTATTTT	CASTTTGGMDTQYF
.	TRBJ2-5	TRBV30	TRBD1	TGTGCCTGGGCCCCCGGGACAGGGGAAGGTGAGACCCAGTACTTC	CAWAPGTGEGETQYF
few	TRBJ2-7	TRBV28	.	TGTGCCAGCAGTTTATCAGGACCTACGGGGGAGCAGTACTTC	CASSLSGPTGEQYF
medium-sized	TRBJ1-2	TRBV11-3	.	TGTGCCAGCAGCCCCTATGACGGGAGTGCGAACTGGAATGGCTACACCTTC	CASSPYDGSANWNGYTF
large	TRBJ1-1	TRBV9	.	TGTGCCAGCAGCCCTTCAATGAACACTGAAGCTTTCTTT	CASSPSMNTEAFF
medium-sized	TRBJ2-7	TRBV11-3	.	TGTGCCAGCAGCTTCACGGCCCTCGCCTACGAGCAGTACTTC	CASSFTALAYEQYF
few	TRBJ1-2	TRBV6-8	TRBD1	TGTGCCAGCAGTTACCACGGACAGGGCCGCACTAACTATGGCTACACCTTC	CASSYHGQGRTNYGYTF
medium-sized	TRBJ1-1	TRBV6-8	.	TGTGCCAGTAGGACAGTTAACACTGAAGCTTTCTTT	CASRTVNTEAFF
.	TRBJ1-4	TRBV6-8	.	TGTGCCAGCACTTGGGAAGGGGTTAATGAAAAACTGTTTTTT	CASTWEGVNEKLFF
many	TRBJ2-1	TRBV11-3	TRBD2	TGTGCCAGCAGGGGTGCCGGGACTAGCGGGGGGCCCCACTACAATGAGCAGTTCTTC	CASRGAGTSGGPHYNEQFF
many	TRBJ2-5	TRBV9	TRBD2	TGTGCCAGCAGCGTCGGGGCGGGGGGGTACCAAGAGACCCAGTACTTC	CASSVGAGGYQETQYF
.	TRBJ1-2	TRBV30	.	TGTGCCTGGAGCGCCGGTCTTTACTATGGCTACACCTTC	CAWSAGLYYGYTF
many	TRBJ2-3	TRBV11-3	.	TGTGCCAGCAGCCCGGGTATTCGAGGCACAGATACGCAGTATTTT	CASSPGIRGTDTQYF
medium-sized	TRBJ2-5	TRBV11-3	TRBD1	TGTGCCAGCAGCCCGGAGGGTTTACAGGGGGTGTACCAAGAGACCCAGTACTTC	CASSPEGLQGVYQETQYF
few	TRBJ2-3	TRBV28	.	TGTGCCAGCAGTCCCCTCGGGACTTACACAGATACGCAGTATTTT	CASSPLGTYTDTQYF
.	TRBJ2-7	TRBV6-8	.	TGTGCCACCCTAGGGCCGGTTGGTTACGAGCAGTACTTC	CATLGPVGYEQYF